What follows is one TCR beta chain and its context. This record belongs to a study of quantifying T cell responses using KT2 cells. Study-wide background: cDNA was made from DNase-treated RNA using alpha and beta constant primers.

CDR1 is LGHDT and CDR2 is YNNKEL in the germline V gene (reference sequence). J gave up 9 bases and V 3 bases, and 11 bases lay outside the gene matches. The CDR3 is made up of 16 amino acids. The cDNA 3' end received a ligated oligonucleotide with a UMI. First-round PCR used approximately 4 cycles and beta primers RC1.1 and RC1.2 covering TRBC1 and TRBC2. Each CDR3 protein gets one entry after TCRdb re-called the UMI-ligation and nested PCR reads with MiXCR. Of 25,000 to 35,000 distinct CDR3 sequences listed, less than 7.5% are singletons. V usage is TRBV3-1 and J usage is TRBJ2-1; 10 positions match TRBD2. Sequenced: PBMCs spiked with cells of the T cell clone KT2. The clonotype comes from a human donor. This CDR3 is CASSHVYSGRSGEQFF. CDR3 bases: TGTGCCAGCAGCCATGTATATAGCGGGAGGTCGGGTGAGCAGTTCTTC.